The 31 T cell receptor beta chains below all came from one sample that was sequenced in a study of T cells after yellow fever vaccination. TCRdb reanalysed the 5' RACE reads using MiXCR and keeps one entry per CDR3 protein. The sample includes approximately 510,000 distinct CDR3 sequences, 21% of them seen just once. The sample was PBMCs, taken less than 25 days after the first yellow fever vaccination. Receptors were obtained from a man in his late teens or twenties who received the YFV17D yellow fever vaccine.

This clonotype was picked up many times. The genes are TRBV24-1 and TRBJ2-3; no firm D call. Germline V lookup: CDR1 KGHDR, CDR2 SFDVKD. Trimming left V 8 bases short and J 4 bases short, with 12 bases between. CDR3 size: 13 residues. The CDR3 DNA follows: TGTGCCACCACGGAAGACGAGTCAGATACGCAGTATTTT. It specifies CATTEDESDTQYF.

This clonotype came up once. The CDR3 coding sequence is TGTGCCAGCAATGGACAGCTAGGGATAGATGAGCAGTTCTTC. It specifies CASNGQLGIDEQFF. The V call is TRBV6-1, the J call TRBJ2-1; perhaps TRBD1 as D (6 bases). This CDR3 has 14 amino acids. Germline V gives CDR1 MNHNS, CDR2 SASEGT. V was cut by 7 bases and J by 8 bases, with 18 bases left in between.

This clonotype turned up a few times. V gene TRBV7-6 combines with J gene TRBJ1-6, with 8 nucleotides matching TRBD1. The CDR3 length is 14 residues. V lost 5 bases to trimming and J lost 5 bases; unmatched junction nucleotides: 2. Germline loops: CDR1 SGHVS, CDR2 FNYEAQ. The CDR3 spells CASSAQGDNSPLHF. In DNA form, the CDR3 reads TGTGCCAGCAGCGCACAGGGGGATAATTCACCCCTCCACTTT. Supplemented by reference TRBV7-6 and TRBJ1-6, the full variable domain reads GAGVSQSPRYKVTKRGQDVALRCDPISGHVSLYWYRQALGQGPEFLTYFNYEAQQDKSGLPNDRFSAERPEGSISTLTIQRTEQRDSAMYRCASSAQGDNSPLHFGNGTRLTVT.

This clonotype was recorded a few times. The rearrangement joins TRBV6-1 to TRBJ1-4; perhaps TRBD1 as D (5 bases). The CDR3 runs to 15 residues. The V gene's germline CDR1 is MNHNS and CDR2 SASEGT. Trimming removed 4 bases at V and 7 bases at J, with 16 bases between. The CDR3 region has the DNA TGTGCCAGCAGTGGTTACAGGAGGGGCAGTGAAAAACTGTTTTTT. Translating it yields CASSGYRRGSEKLFF.

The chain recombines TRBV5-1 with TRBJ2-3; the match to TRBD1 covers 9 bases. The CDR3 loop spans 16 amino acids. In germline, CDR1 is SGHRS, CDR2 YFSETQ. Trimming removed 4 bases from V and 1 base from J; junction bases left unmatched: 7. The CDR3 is CASSPPRQGGTDTQYF. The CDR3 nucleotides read TGCGCCAGCAGCCCTCCCCGACAGGGGGGCACAGATACGCAGTATTTT.

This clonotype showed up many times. The CDR3 sequence is CSASGETQYF. CDR3 coding DNA: TGCAGTGCTAGCGGGGAGACCCAGTACTTC. This chain connects TRBV20-1 to TRBJ2-5; D gene unclear. The V gene's germline CDR1 is DFQATT and CDR2 SNEGSKA (reference sequence). The CDR3 has 10 amino acids. V was clipped by 3 bases and J by 5 bases, with 4 bases between them.

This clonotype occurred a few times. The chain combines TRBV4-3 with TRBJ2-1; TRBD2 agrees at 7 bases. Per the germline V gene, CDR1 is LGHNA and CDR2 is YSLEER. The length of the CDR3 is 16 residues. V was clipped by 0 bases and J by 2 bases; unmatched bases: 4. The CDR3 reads CASSQEGGLTYNEQFF. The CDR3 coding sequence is TGCGCCAGCAGCCAAGAGGGGGGGTTAACCTACAATGAGCAGTTCTTC.

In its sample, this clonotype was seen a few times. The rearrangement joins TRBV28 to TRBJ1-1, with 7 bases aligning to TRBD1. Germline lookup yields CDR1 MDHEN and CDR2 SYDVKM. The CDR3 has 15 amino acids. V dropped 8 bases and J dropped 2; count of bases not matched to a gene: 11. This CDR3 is CASGRTQGENTEAFF. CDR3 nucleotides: TGTGCCAGCGGACGAACCCAGGGGGAAAACACTGAAGCTTTCTTT.

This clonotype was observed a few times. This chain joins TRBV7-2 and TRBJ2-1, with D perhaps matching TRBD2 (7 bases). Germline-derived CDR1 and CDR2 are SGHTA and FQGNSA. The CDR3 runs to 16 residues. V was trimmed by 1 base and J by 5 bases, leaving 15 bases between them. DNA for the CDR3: TGTGCCAGCAGCTTAGAGCCGGGGGGCATCAACAATGAGCAGTTCTTC. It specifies CASSLEPGGINNEQFF.

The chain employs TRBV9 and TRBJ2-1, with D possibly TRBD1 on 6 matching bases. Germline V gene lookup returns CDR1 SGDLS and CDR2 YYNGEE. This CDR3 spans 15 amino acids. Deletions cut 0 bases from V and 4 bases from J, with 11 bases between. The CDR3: CASSVEGVIYNEQFF. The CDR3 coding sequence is TGTGCCAGCAGCGTAGAGGGGGTTATTTACAATGAGCAGTTCTTC.

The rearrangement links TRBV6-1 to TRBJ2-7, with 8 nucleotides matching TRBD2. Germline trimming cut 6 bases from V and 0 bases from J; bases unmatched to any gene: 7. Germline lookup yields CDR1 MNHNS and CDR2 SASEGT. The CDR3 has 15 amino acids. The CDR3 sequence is CASSLRRGVSYEQYF. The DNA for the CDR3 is TGTGCCAGCAGCTTGAGGCGGGGGGTCTCCTACGAGCAGTACTTC.

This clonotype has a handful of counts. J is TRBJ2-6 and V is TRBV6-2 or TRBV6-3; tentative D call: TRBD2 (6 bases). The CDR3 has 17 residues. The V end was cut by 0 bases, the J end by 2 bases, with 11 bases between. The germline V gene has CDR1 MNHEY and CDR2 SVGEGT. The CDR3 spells CASSYSMIAAGANVLTF. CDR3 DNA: TGTGCCAGCAGTTACTCGATGATAGCGGCTGGGGCCAACGTCCTGACTTTC.

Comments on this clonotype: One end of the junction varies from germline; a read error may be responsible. CDR3 coding DNA: TGTGCCAGCAGCTTATCGATGACTAGCGCCAGGTCACACTTC. The encoded protein is CASSLSMTSARSHF. The rearrangement links TRBV7-2 to TRBJ2-5, with TRBD2 matching over 8 bases. CDR3 length: 14 residues. Germline V gene data show CDR1 as SGHTA and CDR2 as FQGNSA.

The CDR3: CASSELERGVLETQYF. CDR3 sequence (DNA): TGTGCCAGCAGTGAATTGGAGCGGGGGGTCCTGGAGACCCAGTACTTC. The genes are TRBV2 and TRBJ2-5; 9 bases fit TRBD2. The CDR3 totals 16 residues. CDR1 is SNHLY, CDR2 FYNNEI, per germline. J gave up 5 bases and V 2 bases, and 9 bases lay outside the gene matches.

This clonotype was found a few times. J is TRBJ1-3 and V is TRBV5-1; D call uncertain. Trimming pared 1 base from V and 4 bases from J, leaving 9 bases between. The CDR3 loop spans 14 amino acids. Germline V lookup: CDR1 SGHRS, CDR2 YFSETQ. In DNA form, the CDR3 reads TGCGCCAGCAGCTTGACGGGGTACGGAAACACCATATATTTT. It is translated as CASSLTGYGNTIYF. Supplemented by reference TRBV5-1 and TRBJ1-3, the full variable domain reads KAGVTQTPRYLIKTRGQQVTLSCSPISGHRSVSWYQQTPGQGLQFLFEYFSETQRNKGNFPGRFSGRQFSNSRSEMNVSTLELGDSALYLCASSLTGYGNTIYFGEGSWLTVV.

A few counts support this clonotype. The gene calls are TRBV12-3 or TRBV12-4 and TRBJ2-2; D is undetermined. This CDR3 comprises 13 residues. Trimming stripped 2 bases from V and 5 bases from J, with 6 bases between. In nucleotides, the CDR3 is TGTGCCAGCAGTTTAAGAACAACCGGGGAGCTGTTTTTT. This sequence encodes CASSLRTTGELFF.

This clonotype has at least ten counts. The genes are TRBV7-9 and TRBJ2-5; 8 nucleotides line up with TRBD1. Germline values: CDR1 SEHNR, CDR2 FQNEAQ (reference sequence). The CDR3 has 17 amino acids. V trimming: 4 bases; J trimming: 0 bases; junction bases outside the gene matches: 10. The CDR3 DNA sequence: TGTGCCAGCAGCTCCGGCGTAAGACAGGGGTACCAAGAGACCCAGTACTTC. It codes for CASSSGVRQGYQETQYF.

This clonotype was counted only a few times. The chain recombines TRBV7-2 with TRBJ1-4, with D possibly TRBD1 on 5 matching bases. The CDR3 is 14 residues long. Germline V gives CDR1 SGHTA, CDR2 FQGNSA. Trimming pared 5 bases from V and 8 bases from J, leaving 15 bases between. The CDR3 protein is CASSPRGDVEKLFF. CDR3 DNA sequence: TGTGCCAGCAGCCCGCGGGGGGACGTCGAAAAACTGTTTTTT.

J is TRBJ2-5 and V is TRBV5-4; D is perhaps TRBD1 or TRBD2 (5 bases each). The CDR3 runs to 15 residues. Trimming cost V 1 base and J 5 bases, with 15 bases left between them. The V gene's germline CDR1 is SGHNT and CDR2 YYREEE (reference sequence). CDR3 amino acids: CASSLPGTLGETQYF. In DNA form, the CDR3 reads TGTGCCAGCAGCTTGCCAGGGACCCTGGGGGAGACCCAGTACTTC.

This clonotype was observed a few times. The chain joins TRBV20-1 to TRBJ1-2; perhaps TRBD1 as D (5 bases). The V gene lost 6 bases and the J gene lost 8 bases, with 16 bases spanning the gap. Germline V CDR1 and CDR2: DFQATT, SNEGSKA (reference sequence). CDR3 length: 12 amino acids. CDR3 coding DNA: TGCAGTGCGCCCCTCAGCGGGGCAGGCTACACCTTC. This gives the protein CSAPLSGAGYTF.

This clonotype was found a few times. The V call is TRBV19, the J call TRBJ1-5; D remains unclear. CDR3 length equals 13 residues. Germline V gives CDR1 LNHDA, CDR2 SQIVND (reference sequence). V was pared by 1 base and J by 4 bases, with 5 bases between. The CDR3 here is CASSIGGNQPQHF. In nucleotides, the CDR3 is TGTGCCAGTAGTATAGGAGGTAATCAGCCCCAGCATTTT.

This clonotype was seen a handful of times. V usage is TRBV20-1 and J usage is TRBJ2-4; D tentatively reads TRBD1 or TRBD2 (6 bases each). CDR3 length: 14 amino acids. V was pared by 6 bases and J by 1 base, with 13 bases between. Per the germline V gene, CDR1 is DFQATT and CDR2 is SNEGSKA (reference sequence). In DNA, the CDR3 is TGCAGTGCCCCGATAGGGGGGGCCAAAAACATTCAGTACTTC. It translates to CSAPIGGAKNIQYF.

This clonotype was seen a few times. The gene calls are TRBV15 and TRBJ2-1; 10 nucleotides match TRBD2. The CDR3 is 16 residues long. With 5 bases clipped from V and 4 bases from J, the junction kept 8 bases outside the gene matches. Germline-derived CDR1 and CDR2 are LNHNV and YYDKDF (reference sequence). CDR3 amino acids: CATSARGLADYNEQFF. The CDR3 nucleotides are TGTGCCACCAGCGCCCGCGGACTAGCGGATTACAATGAGCAGTTCTTC.

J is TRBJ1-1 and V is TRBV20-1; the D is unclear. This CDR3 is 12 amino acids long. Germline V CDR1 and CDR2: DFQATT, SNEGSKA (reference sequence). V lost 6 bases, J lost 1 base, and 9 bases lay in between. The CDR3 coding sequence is TGCAGTGCCCGACAACCGAACACTGAAGCTTTCTTT. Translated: CSARQPNTEAFF.

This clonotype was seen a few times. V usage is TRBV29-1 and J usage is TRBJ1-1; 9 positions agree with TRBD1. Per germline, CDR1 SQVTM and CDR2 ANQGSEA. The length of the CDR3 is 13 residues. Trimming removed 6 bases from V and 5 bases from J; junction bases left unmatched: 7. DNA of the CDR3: TGCAGCGTGGGGACAGGGCGTTGGACTGAAGCTTTCTTT. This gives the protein CSVGTGRWTEAFF.

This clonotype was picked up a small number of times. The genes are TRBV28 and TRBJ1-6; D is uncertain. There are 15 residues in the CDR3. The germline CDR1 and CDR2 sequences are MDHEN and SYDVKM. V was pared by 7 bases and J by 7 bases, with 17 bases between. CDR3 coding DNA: TGTGCCAGCACTCGTCTCGGGTTCGACAATTCACCCCTCCACTTT. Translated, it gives CASTRLGFDNSPLHF.

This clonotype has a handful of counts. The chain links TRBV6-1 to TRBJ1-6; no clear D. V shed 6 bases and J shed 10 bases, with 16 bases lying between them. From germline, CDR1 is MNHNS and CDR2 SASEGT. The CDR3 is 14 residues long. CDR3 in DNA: TGTGCCAGCAGATGGACTGGATTGGGGTCACCCCTCCACTTT. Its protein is CASRWTGLGSPLHF.

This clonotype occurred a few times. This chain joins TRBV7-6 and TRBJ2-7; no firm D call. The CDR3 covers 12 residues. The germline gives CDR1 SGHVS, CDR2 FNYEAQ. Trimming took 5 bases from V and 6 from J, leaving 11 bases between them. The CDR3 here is CASSLNRAEQYF. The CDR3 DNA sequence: TGTGCCAGCAGCCTCAACAGAGCCGAGCAGTACTTC.

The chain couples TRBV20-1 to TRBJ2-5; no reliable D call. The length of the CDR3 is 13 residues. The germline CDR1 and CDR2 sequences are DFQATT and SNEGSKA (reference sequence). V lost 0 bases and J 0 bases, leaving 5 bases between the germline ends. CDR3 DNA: TGCAGTGCTAGAGATCGACACCAAGAGACCCAGTACTTC. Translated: CSARDRHQETQYF.

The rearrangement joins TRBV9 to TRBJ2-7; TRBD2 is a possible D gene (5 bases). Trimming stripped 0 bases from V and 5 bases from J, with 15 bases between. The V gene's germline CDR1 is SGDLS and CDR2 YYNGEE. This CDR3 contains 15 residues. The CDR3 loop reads CASSVGTRLVNEQYV. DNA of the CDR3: TGTGCCAGCAGCGTAGGAACTAGGTTAGTGAACGAGCAGTACGTC.

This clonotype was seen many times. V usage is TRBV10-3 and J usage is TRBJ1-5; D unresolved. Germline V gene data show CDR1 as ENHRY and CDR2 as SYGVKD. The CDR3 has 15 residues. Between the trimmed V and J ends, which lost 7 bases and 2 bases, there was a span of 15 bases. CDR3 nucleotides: TGTGCCATCAAGGCGGCAGGAGGAGGCAATCAGCCCCAGCATTTT. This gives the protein CAIKAAGGGNQPQHF.